This T cell receptor beta chain was recovered during a study of T cell repertoires in cytomegalovirus infection. Study findings and constraints: The response measured ex vivo was dominated by TCR beta clonotypes (HLA-C-restricted and CMV-specific).

CDR1 is MNHEY, CDR2 SVGAGI, per germline. Trimming left V 6 bases short and J 6 bases short, with 14 bases between. The CDR3 contains 14 residues. MiXCR, run by TCRdb on the reads, gives a single entry per CDR3 protein. The sample yields hundreds of thousands of distinct CDR3 sequences, around a third seen once. Comment on this clonotype: Its matching antigen is unknown.

This chain connects TRBV6-5 to TRBJ2-2; D possibly corresponds to TRBD1 (6 bases). Sequenced here: cultured CD8+ T cells from PBMCs, sampled from culture after CMV antigen stimulation. This TCR derives from a human donor in good health (CMV status not recorded). Some clones in this sample may be carry-over from other donors' samples. The CDR3, as DNA: TGTGCCAGCAGCCCCGGGTGGGGGCCCGGGGAGCTGTTTTTT. This gives the protein CASSPGWGPGELFF.